The TCR beta chain described here comes from a study of blood T cell repertoires in COVID-19. Per the original methods: It was from reference gene primer amplification that nucleated cell counts were estimated. The method was immunoSEQ multiplex PCR; TCRdb's version includes in-frame clones alone and lacks a portion of them. V and J calls and clone size come straight from that table; D and trimming were deduced from the DNA. Of more than 45,000 clones in the sample, around 85% were seen once. The source material was peripheral blood. The TCR originated in a man in his forties or fifties with active COVID-19.

The CDR3 loop is CASSPYDMNTEAFF. CDR3 nucleotides: TGTGCCAGCAGTCCCTACGATATGAACACTGAAGCTTTCTTT. The chain couples TRBV28 to TRBJ1-1; D gene unclear. In germline, CDR1 is MDHEN, CDR2 SYDVKM. The length of the CDR3 is 14 residues. V was clipped by 5 bases and J by 0 bases, with 10 bases between them. Looking up the rest from reference TRBV28 and TRBJ1-1 gives the full variable domain: DVKVTQSSRYLVKRTGEKVFLECVQDMDHENMFWYRQDPGLGLRLIYFSYDVKMKEKGDIPEGYSVSREKKERFSLILESASTNQTSMYLCASSPYDMNTEAFFGQGTRLTVV.